A selection of T cell receptor beta chains follows, all from one sample in a study of blood T cell repertoires in COVID-19. The table came from immunoSEQ multiplex PCR; TCRdb's copy has only in-frame clones and leaves some out. The sample records roughly 260,000 clones, approximately 86% being singletons. Material for sequencing was peripheral blood. Every receptor here comes from a man aged 35 to 55 who had recovered from COVID-19. CDR3s include the opening cysteine and the closing phenylalanine or tryptophan. Each record gives: D gene, J gene, clone size, V gene, CDR3 DNA, CDR3 protein. A D gene is named only where the DNA matches it firmly. Some rows mark clone size as missing; the rest say once, few, many or name a class of expanded clone.

d_call: -
j_call: TRBJ2-1
clone_size: -
v_call: TRBV5-6
cdr3_nt: TGTGCCAGCAGCCCGGGGGTTACTGAGCAGTTCTTC
cdr3_aa: CASSPGVTEQFF

d_call: -
j_call: TRBJ1-1
clone_size: -
v_call: TRBV20-1
cdr3_nt: TGCAGTGCTAGTCCCACCAGGGGCGCGATGGCTTTCTTT
cdr3_aa: CSASPTRGAMAFF

d_call: TRBD2
j_call: TRBJ2-1
clone_size: -
v_call: TRBV5-4
cdr3_nt: TGTGCCAGCAGCCTCGGGGGGGTCTGGGATGAGCAGTTCTTC
cdr3_aa: CASSLGGVWDEQFF

d_call: -
j_call: TRBJ2-7
clone_size: few
v_call: TRBV19
cdr3_nt: TGTGCCAGTAGCCTAAGCGATATTTCCTACGAGCAGTACTTC
cdr3_aa: CASSLSDISYEQYF

d_call: TRBD1
j_call: TRBJ1-1
clone_size: -
v_call: TRBV19
cdr3_nt: TGTGCCAGTAGTATAGTAGCAGGGGGGCACACTGAAGCTTTCTTT
cdr3_aa: CASSIVAGGHTEAFF

d_call: TRBD2
j_call: TRBJ2-5
clone_size: -
v_call: TRBV19
cdr3_nt: TGTGCCAGTAGAGCTCAGGCGGGGGGGCGGGAGACCCAGTACTTC
cdr3_aa: CASRAQAGGRETQYF

d_call: -
j_call: TRBJ2-1
clone_size: -
v_call: TRBV19
cdr3_nt: TGTGCCAGTAGCCTGACTAGTAGGGGATACTACAATGAGCAGTTCTTC
cdr3_aa: CASSLTSRGYYNEQFF

d_call: TRBD1
j_call: TRBJ1-4
clone_size: -
v_call: TRBV4-1
cdr3_nt: TGCGCCAGCAGCCAATTACAGGGGTTGCGTGAAAAACTGTTTTTT
cdr3_aa: CASSQLQGLREKLFF

d_call: TRBD2
j_call: TRBJ2-3
clone_size: -
v_call: TRBV7-2
cdr3_nt: TGTGCCAGCAGCCGCCAAGGACTAGGGGCAGATACGCAGTATTTT
cdr3_aa: CASSRQGLGADTQYF

d_call: -
j_call: TRBJ1-1
clone_size: -
v_call: TRBV29-1
cdr3_nt: TGCAGCGTTTCACAGGGGAACACTGAAGCTTTCTTT
cdr3_aa: CSVSQGNTEAFF

d_call: -
j_call: TRBJ1-2
clone_size: few
v_call: TRBV7-2
cdr3_nt: TGTGCCAGCAGCTTCCGGGTTCCAGGCTACACCTTC
cdr3_aa: CASSFRVPGYTF

d_call: -
j_call: TRBJ1-1
clone_size: -
v_call: TRBV9
cdr3_nt: TGTGCCAGCAGCGTAGATGAGAAGAACACTGAAGCTTTCTTT
cdr3_aa: CASSVDEKNTEAFF

d_call: TRBD1
j_call: TRBJ2-7
clone_size: -
v_call: TRBV7-2
cdr3_nt: TGTGCCAGCAGCCCGGAGGTGGGGACAGCTATCTACGAGCAGTACTTC
cdr3_aa: CASSPEVGTAIYEQYF

d_call: TRBD2
j_call: TRBJ2-2
clone_size: -
v_call: TRBV27
cdr3_nt: TGTGCCAGCAGTTTCCCTCGGACTAGCGGGAGTTATACCGGGGAGCTGTTTTTT
cdr3_aa: CASSFPRTSGSYTGELFF

d_call: -
j_call: TRBJ1-5
clone_size: few
v_call: TRBV2
cdr3_nt: TGTGCCAGCAGTGATACGGTGGGCCTCAATCAGCCCCAGCATTTT
cdr3_aa: CASSDTVGLNQPQHF

d_call: TRBD2
j_call: TRBJ2-3
clone_size: -
v_call: TRBV11-3
cdr3_nt: TGTGCCAGCAGCCAGGGACTAGCGGGAGGGCGCCAGTATTTT
cdr3_aa: CASSQGLAGGRQYF

d_call: -
j_call: TRBJ2-1
clone_size: -
v_call: TRBV6-6
cdr3_nt: TGTGCCAGCAACCTGTCGGGAAATGAGCAGTTCTTC
cdr3_aa: CASNLSGNEQFF

d_call: -
j_call: TRBJ2-1
clone_size: -
v_call: TRBV5-4
cdr3_nt: TGTGCCAGCAGCTTGGATCCAGGAAGGGAGCAGTTCTTC
cdr3_aa: CASSLDPGREQFF

d_call: -
j_call: TRBJ2-1
clone_size: once
v_call: TRBV7-9
cdr3_nt: TGTGCCAGCAGCTTAAGCCCCAATGAGCAGTTCTTC
cdr3_aa: CASSLSPNEQFF

d_call: TRBD2
j_call: TRBJ2-5
clone_size: -
v_call: TRBV27
cdr3_nt: TGTGCCAGCAGTCCGATAACTAGCGGGGGAGGGACCCAGTACTTC
cdr3_aa: CASSPITSGGGTQYF

d_call: -
j_call: TRBJ2-5
clone_size: few
v_call: TRBV2
cdr3_nt: TGTGCCAGCAGTGATCACGGGGTTCGGGAGACCCAGTACTTC
cdr3_aa: CASSDHGVRETQYF

d_call: TRBD1
j_call: TRBJ1-2
clone_size: -
v_call: TRBV4-1
cdr3_nt: TGCGCCAGCAGCCAAACCGACAGGGTGGGGAGTGGCTACACCTTC
cdr3_aa: CASSQTDRVGSGYTF